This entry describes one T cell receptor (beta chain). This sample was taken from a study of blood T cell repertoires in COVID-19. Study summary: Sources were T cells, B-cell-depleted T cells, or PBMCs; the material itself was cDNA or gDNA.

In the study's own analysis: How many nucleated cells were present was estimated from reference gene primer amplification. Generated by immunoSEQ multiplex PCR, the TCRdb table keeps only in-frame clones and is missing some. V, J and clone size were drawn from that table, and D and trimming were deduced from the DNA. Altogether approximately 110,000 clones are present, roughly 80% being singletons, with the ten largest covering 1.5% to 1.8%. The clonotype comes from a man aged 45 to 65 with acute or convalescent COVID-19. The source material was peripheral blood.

CDR3 protein: CASSAGTAHSPLHF. In DNA, the CDR3 is TGTGCCAGCAGCGCCGGGACAGCACATTCACCCCTCCACTTT. The chain combines TRBV7-9 with TRBJ1-6; 7 bases map to TRBD1. CDR3 size: 14 residues. Germline V gene data show CDR1 as SEHNR and CDR2 as FQNEAQ (reference sequence). V lost 5 bases and J lost 8; bases outside the gene matches: 6.